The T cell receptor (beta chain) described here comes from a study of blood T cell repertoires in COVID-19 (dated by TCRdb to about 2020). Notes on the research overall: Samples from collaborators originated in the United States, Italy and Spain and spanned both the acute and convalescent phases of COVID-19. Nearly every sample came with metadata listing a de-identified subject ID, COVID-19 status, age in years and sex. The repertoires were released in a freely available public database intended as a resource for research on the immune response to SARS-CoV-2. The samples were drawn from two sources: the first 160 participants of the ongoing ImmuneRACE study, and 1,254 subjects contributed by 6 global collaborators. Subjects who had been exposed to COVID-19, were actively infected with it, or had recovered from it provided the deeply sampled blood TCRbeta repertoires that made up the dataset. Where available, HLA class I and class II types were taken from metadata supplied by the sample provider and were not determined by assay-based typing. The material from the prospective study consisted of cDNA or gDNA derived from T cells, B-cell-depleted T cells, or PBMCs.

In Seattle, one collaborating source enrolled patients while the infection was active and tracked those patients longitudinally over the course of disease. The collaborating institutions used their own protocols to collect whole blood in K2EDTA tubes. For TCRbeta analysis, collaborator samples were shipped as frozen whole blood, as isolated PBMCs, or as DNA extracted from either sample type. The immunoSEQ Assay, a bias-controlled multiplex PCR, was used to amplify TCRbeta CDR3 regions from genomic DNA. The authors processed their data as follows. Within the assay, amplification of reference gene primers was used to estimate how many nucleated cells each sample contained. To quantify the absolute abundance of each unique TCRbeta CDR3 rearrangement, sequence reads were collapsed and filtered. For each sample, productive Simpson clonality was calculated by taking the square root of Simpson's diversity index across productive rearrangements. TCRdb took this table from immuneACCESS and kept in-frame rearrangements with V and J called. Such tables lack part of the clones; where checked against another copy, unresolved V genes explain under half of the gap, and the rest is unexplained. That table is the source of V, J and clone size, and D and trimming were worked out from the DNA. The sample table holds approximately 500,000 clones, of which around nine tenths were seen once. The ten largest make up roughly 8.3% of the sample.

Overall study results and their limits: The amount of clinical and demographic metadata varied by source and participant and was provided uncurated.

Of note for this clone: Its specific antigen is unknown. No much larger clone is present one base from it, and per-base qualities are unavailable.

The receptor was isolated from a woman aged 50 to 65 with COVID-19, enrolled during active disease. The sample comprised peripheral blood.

The CDR3 is CASSSPSGGADEQFF. The bases read TGTGCCAGCAGTTCACCTAGCGGGGGGGCCGACGAGCAGTTCTTC. The chain joins TRBV2 to TRBJ2-1, with 12 junctional bases fitting TRBD2. At the junction V is shortened by 5 bases and J by 10 bases; bases outside the gene matches: 9. The CDR3 runs 15 amino acids, cysteine and phenylalanine included. Of all the DNA, just the CDR3 is kept, 45 bases in frame from base 1. CDR1 and CDR2 (SNHLY, FYNNEI) derive from the germline V gene.